The 31 T cell receptor beta chains reported below all come from one sample, sequenced in a study of T cells in Graves' hyperthyroidism and ophthalmopathy. RNA transcripts provided the source from which TCR beta CDR3 regions were amplified. When the TCR CDR3 underwent first-round RT-PCR, the HTBI primer set was used. Via MiXCR, TCRdb re-called the multiplex PCR reads, giving one row per CDR3 protein. The data show about 580,000 distinct CDR3 sequences, with about half seen just once and more than 7% held by the top ten. Sequenced: peripheral blood or thyroid tissue (not recorded which). These receptors were obtained from a woman aged 18-35 years with Graves' hyperthyroidism.

This chain joins TRBV30 and TRBJ2-7; no definite D call. Germline V gives CDR1 GTSNPN, CDR2 SVGIG (reference sequence). The length of the CDR3 is 12 residues. Trimming took off 0 bases at V and 5 bases at J, with 8 bases between the two ends. The CDR3 spells CAWSVNRDEQYF. Here the CDR3 DNA reads TGTGCCTGGAGTGTAAATCGGGACGAGCAGTACTTC.

This clonotype has ten or more counts. The V call is TRBV30, the J call TRBJ1-2; no definite D call. The germline V gene has CDR1 GTSNPN and CDR2 SVGIG (reference sequence). V dropped 3 bases and J dropped 8 bases, with 10 bases sitting between them. This CDR3 comprises 11 residues. CDR3 residues: CAWSGSGGYTF. The CDR3 DNA sequence: TGTGCCTGGAGCGGCAGCGGGGGCTACACCTTC. Filled out from reference TRBV30 and TRBJ1-2, the complete variable domain reads SQTIHQWPATLVQPVGSPLSLECTVEGTSNPNLYWYRQAAGRGLQLLFYSVGIGQISSEVPQNLSASRPQDRQFILSSKKLLLSDSGFYLCAWSGSGGYTFGSGTRLTVV.

At least ten counts were recorded for this clonotype. V and J are TRBV9 and TRBJ1-1; no firm D call. The V gene lost 4 bases and the J gene lost 0 bases, with 10 bases spanning the gap. Germline CDR1 SGDLS, CDR2 YYNGEE. The CDR3 extends over 14 amino acids. CDR3: CASSLKGMNTEAFF. The CDR3 nucleotides read TGTGCCAGCAGCCTTAAGGGTATGAACACTGAAGCTTTCTTT.

The V call is TRBV20-1, the J call TRBJ2-7; 8 positions agree with TRBD1. CDR3 length: 13 amino acids. With 2 bases clipped from V and 1 base from J, the junction kept 1 base outside the gene matches. Germline CDR1 DFQATT, CDR2 SNEGSKA (reference sequence). CDR3 in amino acids: CSARRTGSYEQYF. The CDR3 DNA sequence: TGCAGTGCTAGAAGGACAGGGTCCTACGAGCAGTACTTC.

This clonotype has a count of ten or more. This chain links TRBV4-2 with TRBJ1-2, with 8 bases fitting TRBD1. The CDR3 loop spans 15 amino acids. From germline, CDR1 is LGHNA and CDR2 YNFKEQ. V lost 3 bases, J lost 3 bases, and 6 bases stayed unmatched. CDR3 loop: CASSHPGQGDYGYTF. In nucleotides, the CDR3 is TGTGCCAGCAGCCACCCAGGACAGGGCGACTATGGCTACACCTTC.

The V and J genes are TRBV7-9 and TRBJ1-2, with D possibly TRBD1 on 5 matching bases. Germline V gives CDR1 SEHNR, CDR2 FQNEAQ (reference sequence). The CDR3 has 14 amino acids. Trimming took off 5 bases at V and 9 bases at J, with 19 bases between the two ends. The CDR3, as DNA: TGTGCCAGCAGCATGACAGTCGCTGAGGCGCGCTACACCTTC. This encodes CASSMTVAEARYTF.

A note on this clonotype: This may come from a read error, since a much larger clone is one base off. V and J are TRBV11-2 and TRBJ1-1, with D perhaps TRBD1 (5 bases). V was trimmed by 3 bases and J by 1 base, leaving 21 bases between them. This CDR3 is built from 18 residues. Germline CDR1 and CDR2: SGHAT and FQNNGV. The CDR3 bases are TGTGCCAGCAGCTTTGTGCGCGTGTGGGGGTATACGAACACTGAAGCTTTCTTT. It is translated as CASSFVRVWGYTNTEAFF.

Concerning this clonotype itself: Being one base from a much bigger clone, this may be a read error. The CDR3 nucleotides are TGTGCCAGCCGTCCGACAGGGGGCGGCGGGGGGCTGTTTTTT. It specifies CASRPTGGGGGLFF. The chain carries TRBV19 and TRBJ2-2; TRBD1 agrees at 10 bases. CDR1 and CDR2 (germline): LNHDA, SQIVND (reference sequence). The CDR3 contains 14 residues.

This clonotype showed up many times. The chain is built from TRBV19 and TRBJ1-2; possible D gene TRBD1, 5 bases. This CDR3 spans 16 amino acids. Per germline, CDR1 LNHDA and CDR2 SQIVND (reference sequence). Trimming took off 7 bases at V and 6 bases at J, with 24 bases between the two ends. Here the CDR3 DNA reads TGTGCCAGTACTACCCTCAGCGTGCGCAGGGCGGATGGCTACACCTTC. Protein: CASTTLSVRRADGYTF. The full variable domain, its missing parts supplied by reference TRBV19 and TRBJ1-2, is DGGITQSPKYLFRKEGQNVTLSCEQNLNHDAMYWYRQDPGQGLRLIYYSQIVNDFQKGDIAEGYSVSREKKESFPLTVTSAQKNPTAFYLCASTTLSVRRADGYTFGSGTRLTVV.

This clonotype was counted at least ten times. The gene calls are TRBV7-2 and TRBJ2-5; TRBD2 matches at 15 bases. Per germline, CDR1 SGHTA and CDR2 FQGNSA. The CDR3 has 16 amino acids. Trimming took 4 bases from V and 5 from J; bases not matched to a gene: 5. CDR3 DNA: TGTGCCAGCAGCTCCGAAGGACTAGCGGGAGGGGAGACCCAGTACTTC. It specifies CASSSEGLAGGETQYF.

This clonotype has only a few counts. The V and J genes are TRBV9 and TRBJ2-1; D is ambiguous. From germline, CDR1 is SGDLS and CDR2 YYNGEE. Trimming left V 2 bases short and J 8 bases short, with 8 bases between. The length of the CDR3 is 12 residues. For the CDR3, the DNA is TGTGCCAGCAGCGTCACATTGGATGAGCAGTTCTTC. This encodes CASSVTLDEQFF.

V gene TRBV5-8 combines with J gene TRBJ1-5, with 11 bases that match TRBD1. V lost 4 bases to trimming and J lost 6 bases; unmatched junction nucleotides: 9. There are 16 residues in the CDR3. Germline-derived CDR1 and CDR2 are SGHTS and YDEGEE. Here the CDR3 reads CASSPGQGAFSQPQHF. CDR3 DNA: TGTGCCAGCAGCCCTGGACAGGGGGCTTTTTCTCAGCCCCAGCATTTT. Supplemented by reference TRBV5-8 and TRBJ1-5, the full variable domain reads EAGVTQSPTHLIKTRGQQATLRCSPISGHTSVYWYQQALGLGLQFLLWYDEGEERNRGNFPPRFSGRQFPNYSSELNVNALELEDSALYLCASSPGQGAFSQPQHFGDGTRLSIL.

The genes are TRBV7-6 and TRBJ2-7; the D gene is possibly TRBD1 (6 bases). The CDR3 runs 10 residues. Germline CDR1 reads SGHVS; CDR2 reads FNYEAQ. The CDR3 DNA reads TGTGCTACCACAGGGTACGAGCAGTACTTC. Translated, it gives CATTGYEQYF.

This chain joins TRBV5-1 and TRBJ2-1; D may correspond to TRBD1 or TRBD2 (7 bases each). Trimming took off 4 bases at V and 6 bases at J, with 14 bases between the two ends. CDR3 size: 14 residues. The germline gives CDR1 SGHRS, CDR2 YFSETQ. The CDR3: CASSVRGGVNEQFF. Written as DNA, the CDR3 is TGCGCCAGCAGCGTCAGGGGGGGAGTCAATGAGCAGTTCTTC.

As concerns this clonotype: At one end the junction does not follow the germline gene, possibly because of a read error. The rearrangement links TRBV7-9 to TRBJ2-5; 7 bases are a match to TRBD1. The germline V gene encodes CDR1 SEHNR and CDR2 FQNEAQ (reference sequence). The CDR3 totals 17 residues. CDR3 residues: CASSVAMGTEPQETQYF. In nucleotides, the CDR3 is TGTGCCAGCAGCGTAGCCATGGGGACAGAACCGCAAGAGACCCAGTACTTC.

V and J are TRBV18 and TRBJ2-7; maybe TRBD1 (6 bases). Trimming removed 1 base at V and 2 bases at J, with 12 bases between. Germline CDR1 reads KGHSH; CDR2 reads LQKENI. This CDR3 contains 15 residues. CDR3 region: CASSPRRTDTYEQYF. The DNA of the CDR3 is TGTGCCAGCTCACCACGGAGGACAGACACCTACGAGCAGTACTTC.

The V gene is TRBV7-2, the J gene TRBJ2-7; possible D gene TRBD1, 6 bases. Trimming removed 5 bases from V and 7 bases from J, with 27 bases in between. This CDR3 has 17 residues. Germline V gene sequence: CDR1 SGHTA, CDR2 FQGNSA. CDR3 in DNA: TGTGCCAGCAGCCCGGGGACAACCGGCGGCTCCTACAATGAGCAGTACTTC. The encoded protein is CASSPGTTGGSYNEQYF. Full variable domain (outside the CDR3, taken from reference TRBV7-2 and TRBJ2-7): GAGVSQSPSNKVTEKGKDVELRCDPISGHTALYWYRQSLGQGLEFLIYFQGNSAPDKSGLPSDRFSAERTGGSVSTLTIQRTQQEDSAVYLCASSPGTTGGSYNEQYFGPGTRLTVT.

J is TRBJ2-7 and V is TRBV7-4; 7 bases are shared with TRBD2. There are 17 residues in the CDR3. The V gene's germline CDR1 is SGHVT and CDR2 SQSDAQ. Unmatched junction bases numbered 9, after V lost 1 base and J lost 0 bases. The CDR3: CASSLEPGLTVSYEQYF. CDR3 nucleotide sequence: TGTGCCAGCAGCTTAGAGCCGGGACTAACGGTCTCCTACGAGCAGTACTTC. Filled out from reference TRBV7-4 and TRBJ2-7, the complete variable domain reads GAGVSQSPRYKVAKRGRDVALRCDSISGHVTLYWYRQTLGQGSEVLTYSQSDAQRDKSGRPSGRFSAERPERSVSTLKIQRTEQGDSAVYLCASSLEPGLTVSYEQYFGPGTRLTVT.

This rearrangement joins TRBV15 to TRBJ1-1; no definite D call. Deletions cut 3 bases from V and 8 bases from J, with 19 bases between. Germline lookup yields CDR1 LNHNV and CDR2 YYDKDF (reference sequence). The CDR3 is 15 amino acids. CDR3: CATSSYIGELGEAFF. CDR3 bases: TGTGCCACCAGCAGCTACATCGGAGAGTTGGGGGAAGCTTTCTTT.

V is TRBV10-3 and J is TRBJ2-1; maybe TRBD1 (5 bases). Looked up from germline, CDR1 is ENHRY and CDR2 is SYGVKD. Deletions cut 10 bases from V and 5 bases from J, with 9 bases between. This CDR3 has 11 amino acids. Written as DNA, the CDR3 is TGTGCCACAAAAGGGGACAATGAGCAGTTCTTC. Its translation: CATKGDNEQFF.

The V and J genes are TRBV20-1 and TRBJ2-3; D is undetermined. The CDR3 contains 15 residues. Trimming took 3 bases from V and 2 from J, leaving 15 bases between them. CDR1 and CDR2 from the germline V gene are DFQATT and SNEGSKA (reference sequence). The chain's CDR3 is CSASPTSPFTDTQYF. In nucleotides, the CDR3 is TGCAGTGCTAGTCCCACCTCACCCTTCACAGATACGCAGTATTTT.

This rearrangement joins TRBV13 to TRBJ1-5, with TRBD1 matching 7 bases. With 3 bases clipped from V and 14 bases from J, the junction kept 7 bases outside the gene matches. This CDR3 is built from 12 residues. Per germline, CDR1 PRHDT and CDR2 FYEKMQ (reference sequence). Written as DNA, the CDR3 is TGTGCCAGCAGCTTCGGGACAGCCTACGAGCATTTT. Amino acids: CASSFGTAYEHF.

The sample holds many counts of this clonotype. The gene calls are TRBV7-9 and TRBJ2-5, with TRBD1 matching over 8 bases. Looked up from germline, CDR1 is SEHNR and CDR2 is FQNEAQ (reference sequence). The CDR3 totals 16 residues. J lost 1 base, V lost 5 bases, and 9 bases had no gene match. Here the CDR3 reads CASSQGQALPQETQYF. DNA for the CDR3: TGTGCCAGCAGCCAGGGACAGGCGTTACCCCAAGAGACCCAGTACTTC.

The gene calls are TRBV9 and TRBJ1-3; TRBD1 might be the D (5 bases). Germline CDR1 is SGDLS and CDR2 is YYNGEE. The CDR3 totals 16 residues. V lost 0 bases to trimming and J lost 4 bases, with 14 bases between them. This CDR3 is CASSVGWGGSGNTIYF. In DNA form, the CDR3 reads TGTGCCAGCAGCGTAGGATGGGGGGGTTCAGGAAACACCATATATTTT.

The rearrangement links TRBV7-9 to TRBJ2-7, with D possibly matching TRBD2 (6 bases). Germline values: CDR1 SEHNR, CDR2 FQNEAQ (reference sequence). The V gene lost 5 bases and the J gene lost 0 bases, with 23 bases spanning the gap. The CDR3 has 18 amino acids. The CDR3 is CASSRYTGAGYHSYEQYF. The CDR3 DNA is TGTGCCAGCAGCCGTTACACGGGAGCCGGGTATCACTCCTACGAGCAGTACTTC.

The CDR3 loop is CSARQGGRSTDTQYF. Written as DNA, the CDR3 is TGCAGCGCTAGACAGGGGGGGCGGAGCACAGATACGCAGTATTTT. This rearrangement joins TRBV29-1 to TRBJ2-3; 9 nucleotides align to TRBD1. J lost 0 bases, V lost 7 bases, and 8 bases had no gene match. CDR3 length equals 15 residues. The V gene's germline CDR1 is SQVTM and CDR2 ANQGSEA.

The sample holds many counts of this clonotype. The chain couples TRBV2 to TRBJ2-5; 8 positions agree with TRBD2. V shed 5 bases, J shed 2 bases, and the junction held 7 bases outside the gene matches. Germline CDR1 SNHLY, CDR2 FYNNEI. The CDR3 covers 15 residues. The CDR3 sequence: CASSSSAGVQETQYF. CDR3 in DNA: TGTGCCAGCAGTAGTTCAGCGGGAGTACAAGAGACCCAGTACTTC.

CDR3 region: CASSQDLGGTYEQYF. The CDR3 bases are TGTGCCAGCAGCCAAGATCTGGGAGGGACCTACGAGCAGTACTTC. The chain is built from TRBV3-1 and TRBJ2-7, with 7 bases that match TRBD2. From germline, CDR1 is LGHDT and CDR2 YNNKEL (reference sequence). V shed 0 bases, J shed 2 bases, and the junction held 4 bases outside the gene matches. The CDR3 has 15 amino acids.

This clonotype was detected only a few times. V is TRBV4-3 and J is TRBJ2-7; D possibly corresponds to TRBD2 (5 bases). Germline values: CDR1 LGHNA, CDR2 YSLEER. Between the trimmed V and J ends, which lost 0 bases and 6 bases, there was a span of 15 bases. The CDR3 sequence is 15 residues long. This CDR3 reads CASSQETAGEPEQYF. Here the CDR3 DNA reads TGCGCCAGCAGCCAAGAGACCGCCGGGGAGCCCGAGCAGTACTTC.

This clonotype was counted ten times or more. The chain employs TRBV29-1 and TRBJ2-7; maybe TRBD2 (5 bases). The CDR3 contains 13 residues. V was pared by 4 bases and J by 3 bases, with 13 bases between. Germline V gene data show CDR1 as SQVTM and CDR2 as ANQGSEA. The CDR3 spells CSVVRTGNYEQYF. The CDR3 DNA sequence: TGCAGCGTTGTTAGGACGGGAAACTACGAGCAGTACTTC.

This clonotype has a handful of counts. This chain uses TRBV6-1 with TRBJ1-3, with D possibly TRBD1 on 5 matching bases. This CDR3 has 15 residues. Trimming stripped 0 bases from V and 2 bases from J, with 8 bases between. Germline CDR1 reads MNHNS; CDR2 reads SASEGT. The CDR3: CASSEAGRAGNTIYF. The DNA of the CDR3 is TGTGCCAGCAGTGAAGCGGGCAGGGCTGGAAACACCATATATTTT.